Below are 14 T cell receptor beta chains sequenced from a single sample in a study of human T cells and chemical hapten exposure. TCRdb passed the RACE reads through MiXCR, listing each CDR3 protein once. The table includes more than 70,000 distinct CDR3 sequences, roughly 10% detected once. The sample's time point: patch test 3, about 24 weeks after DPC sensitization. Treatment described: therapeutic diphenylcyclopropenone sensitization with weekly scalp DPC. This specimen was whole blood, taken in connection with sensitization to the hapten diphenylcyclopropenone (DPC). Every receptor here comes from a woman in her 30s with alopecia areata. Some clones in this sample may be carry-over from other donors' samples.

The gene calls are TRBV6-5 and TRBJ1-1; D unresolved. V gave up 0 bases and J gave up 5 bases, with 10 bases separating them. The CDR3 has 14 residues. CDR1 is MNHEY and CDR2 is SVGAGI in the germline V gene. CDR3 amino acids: CASSYSKRATEAFF. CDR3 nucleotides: TGTGCCAGCAGTTACTCGAAAAGGGCTACTGAAGCTTTCTTT.

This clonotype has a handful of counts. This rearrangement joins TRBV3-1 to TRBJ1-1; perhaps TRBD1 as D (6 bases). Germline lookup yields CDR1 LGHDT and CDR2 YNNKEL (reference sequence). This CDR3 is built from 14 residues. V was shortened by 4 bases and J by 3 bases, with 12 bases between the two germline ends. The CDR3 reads CASSRQVRDTEAFF. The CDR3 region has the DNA TGTGCCAGCAGCCGACAGGTCCGGGACACTGAAGCTTTCTTT.

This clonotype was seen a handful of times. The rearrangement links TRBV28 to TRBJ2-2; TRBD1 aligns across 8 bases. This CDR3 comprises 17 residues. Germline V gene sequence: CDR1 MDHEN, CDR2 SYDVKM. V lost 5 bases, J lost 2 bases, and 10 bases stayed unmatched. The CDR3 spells CASSPYGQGPNTGELFF. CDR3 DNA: TGTGCCAGCAGTCCCTACGGACAGGGCCCCAACACCGGGGAGCTGTTTTTT.

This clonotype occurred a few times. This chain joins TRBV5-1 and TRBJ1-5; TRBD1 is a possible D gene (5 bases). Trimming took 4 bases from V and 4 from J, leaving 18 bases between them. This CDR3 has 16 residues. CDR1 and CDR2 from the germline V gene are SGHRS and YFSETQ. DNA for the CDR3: TGCGCCAGCAGCCCAGGGTCTGGGGCCGTTAATCAGCCCCAGCATTTT. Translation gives CASSPGSGAVNQPQHF.

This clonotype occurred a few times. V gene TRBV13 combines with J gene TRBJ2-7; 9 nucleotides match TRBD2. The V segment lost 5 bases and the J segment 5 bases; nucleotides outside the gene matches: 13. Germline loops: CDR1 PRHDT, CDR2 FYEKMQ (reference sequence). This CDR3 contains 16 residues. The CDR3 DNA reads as TGTGCCAGCAGCCCTTACCCTAGCGGGACCCACCACGAGCAGTACTTC. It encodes CASSPYPSGTHHEQYF.

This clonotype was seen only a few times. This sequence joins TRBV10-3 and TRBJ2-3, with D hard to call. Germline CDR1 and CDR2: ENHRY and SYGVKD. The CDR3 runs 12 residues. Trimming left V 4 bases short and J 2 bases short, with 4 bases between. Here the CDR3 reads CAISASTDTQYF. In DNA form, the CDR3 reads TGTGCCATCAGTGCATCCACAGATACGCAGTATTTT.

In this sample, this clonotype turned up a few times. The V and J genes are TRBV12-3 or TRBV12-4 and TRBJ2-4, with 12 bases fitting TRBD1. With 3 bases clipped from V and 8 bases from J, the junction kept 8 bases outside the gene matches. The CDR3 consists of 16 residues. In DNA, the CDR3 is TGTGCCAGCAGTTTGTGGGGACAGGGGGCCGAGGACATTCAGTACTTC. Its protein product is CASSLWGQGAEDIQYF.

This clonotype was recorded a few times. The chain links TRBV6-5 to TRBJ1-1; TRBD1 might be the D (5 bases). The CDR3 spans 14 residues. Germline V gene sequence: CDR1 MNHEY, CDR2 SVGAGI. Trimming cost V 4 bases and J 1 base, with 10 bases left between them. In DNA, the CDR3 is TGTGCCAGCAGTTGGGCAGGACAGAACACTGAAGCTTTCTTT. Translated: CASSWAGQNTEAFF.

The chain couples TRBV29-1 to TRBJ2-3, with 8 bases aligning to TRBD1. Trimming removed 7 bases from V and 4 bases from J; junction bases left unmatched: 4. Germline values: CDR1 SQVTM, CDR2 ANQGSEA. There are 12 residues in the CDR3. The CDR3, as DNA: TGCAGCGAAAGACAGGGGCCAGATACGCAGTATTTT. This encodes CSERQGPDTQYF.

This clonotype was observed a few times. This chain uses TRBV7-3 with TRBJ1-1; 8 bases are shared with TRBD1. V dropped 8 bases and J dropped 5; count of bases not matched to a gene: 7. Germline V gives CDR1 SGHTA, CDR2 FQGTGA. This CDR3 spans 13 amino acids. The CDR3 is CASVRGHRTEAFF. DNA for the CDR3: TGTGCCAGCGTCAGGGGGCATCGGACTGAAGCTTTCTTT. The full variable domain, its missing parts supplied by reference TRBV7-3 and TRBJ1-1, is GAGVSQTPSNKVTEKGKYVELRCDPISGHTALYWYRQSLGQGPEFLIYFQGTGAADDSGLPNDRFFAVRPEGSVSTLKIQRTERGDSAVYLCASVRGHRTEAFFGQGTRLTVV.

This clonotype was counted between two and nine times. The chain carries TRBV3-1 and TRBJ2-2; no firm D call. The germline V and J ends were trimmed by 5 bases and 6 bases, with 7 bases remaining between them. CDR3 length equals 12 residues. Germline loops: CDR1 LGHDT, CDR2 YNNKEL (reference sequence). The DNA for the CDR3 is TGTGCCAGCAGCTTAATATCCGGGGAGCTGTTTTTT. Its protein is CASSLISGELFF.

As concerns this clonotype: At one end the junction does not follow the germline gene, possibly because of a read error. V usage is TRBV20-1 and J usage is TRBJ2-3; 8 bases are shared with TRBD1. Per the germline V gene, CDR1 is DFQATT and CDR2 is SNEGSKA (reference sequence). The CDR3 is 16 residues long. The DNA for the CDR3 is TGCAGTGCCCAACCAGCGCGGGACAGGAGCACAGATACGCAGTATTTC. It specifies CSAQPARDRSTDTQYF.

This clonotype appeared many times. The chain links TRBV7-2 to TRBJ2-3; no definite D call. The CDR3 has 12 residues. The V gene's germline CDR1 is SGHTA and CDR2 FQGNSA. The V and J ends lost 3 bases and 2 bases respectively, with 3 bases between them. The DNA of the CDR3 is TGTGCCAGCAGCTTGGACACAGATACGCAGTATTTT. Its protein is CASSLDTDTQYF.

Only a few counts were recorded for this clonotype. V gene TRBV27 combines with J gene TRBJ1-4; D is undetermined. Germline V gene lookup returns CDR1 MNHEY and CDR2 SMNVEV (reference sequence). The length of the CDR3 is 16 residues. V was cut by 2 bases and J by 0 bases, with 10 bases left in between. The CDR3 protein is CASSLTDGSTNEKLFF. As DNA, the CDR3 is TGTGCCAGCAGTTTAACAGACGGTTCAACTAATGAAAAACTGTTTTTT. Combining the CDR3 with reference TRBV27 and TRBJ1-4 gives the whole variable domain EAQVTQNPRYLITVTGKKLTVTCSQNMNHEYMSWYRQDPGLGLRQIYYSMNVEVTDKGDVPEGYKVSRKEKRNFPLILESPSPNQTSLYFCASSLTDGSTNEKLFFGSGTQLSVL.